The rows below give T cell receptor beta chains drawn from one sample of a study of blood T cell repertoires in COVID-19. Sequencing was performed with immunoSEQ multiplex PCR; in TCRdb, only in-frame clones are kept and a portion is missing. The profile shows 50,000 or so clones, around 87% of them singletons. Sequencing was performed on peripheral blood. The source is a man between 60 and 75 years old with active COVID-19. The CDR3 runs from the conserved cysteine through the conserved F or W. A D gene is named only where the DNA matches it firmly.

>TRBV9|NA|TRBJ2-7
CASSEGGGNTYEQYF
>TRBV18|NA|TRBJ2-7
CASSPAVEQYF
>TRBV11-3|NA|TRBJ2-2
CASSLGRGQGGELFF
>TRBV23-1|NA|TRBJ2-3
CASSQDCRVRFPDTQYF
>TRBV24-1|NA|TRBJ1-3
CATSDAMGNTIYF
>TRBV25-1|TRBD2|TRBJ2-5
CASSGSGVQETQYF
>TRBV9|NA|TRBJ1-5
CASSVGGPTQPQHF
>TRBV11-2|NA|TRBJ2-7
CASSSGMGSTYEQYF
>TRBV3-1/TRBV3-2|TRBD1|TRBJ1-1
CASSLGQGGEAFF
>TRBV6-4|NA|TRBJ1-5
CASSEEVNQPQHF
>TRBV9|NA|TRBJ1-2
CASSVGQGNYGYTF
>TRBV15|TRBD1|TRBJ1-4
CATSRGPQGALNEKLFF
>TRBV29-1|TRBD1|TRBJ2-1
CSAVTLDRGDQGYNEQFF
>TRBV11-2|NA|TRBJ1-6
CASSLEDSYNSPLHF
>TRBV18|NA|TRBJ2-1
CASSPQEHEQFF
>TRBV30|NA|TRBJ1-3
CAWRPVGNTIYF
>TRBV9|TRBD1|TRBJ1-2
CASSPTAGGQIIYGYTF
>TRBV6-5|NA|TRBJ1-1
CASRAGFENTEAFF
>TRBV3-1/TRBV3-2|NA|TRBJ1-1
CASSRRQALLNTEAFF
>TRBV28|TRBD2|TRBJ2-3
CASRDSGSTDTQYF
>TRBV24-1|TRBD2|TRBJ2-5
CATGLAGGETQYF
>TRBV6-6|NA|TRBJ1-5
CASSYGVEAQHF
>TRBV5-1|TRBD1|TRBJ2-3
CASSLQRGLGPDTQYF
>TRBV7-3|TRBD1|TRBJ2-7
CASSRGQGAYEQYF
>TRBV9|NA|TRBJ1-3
CASSLGLFGNTIYF
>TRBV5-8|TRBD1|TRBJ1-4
CASSPGTGVRTNEKLFF
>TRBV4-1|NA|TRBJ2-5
CASSRVGRETQYF
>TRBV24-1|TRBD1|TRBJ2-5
CATSDLGTGPGQETQYF
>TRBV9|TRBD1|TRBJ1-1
CASSSTGSNTEAFF
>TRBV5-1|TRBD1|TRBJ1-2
CASSLSGTVFLYGYTF
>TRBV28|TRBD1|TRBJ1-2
CASSPGTGTDYGYTF
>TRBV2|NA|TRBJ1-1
CASSKNSGSDTEAFF
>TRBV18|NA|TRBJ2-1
CASSHLGQGNNEQFF
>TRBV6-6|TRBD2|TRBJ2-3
CASSYSAGGLTDTQYF
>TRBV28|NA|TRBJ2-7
CASSFQGTYEQYF
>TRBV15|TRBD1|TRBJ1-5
CATSGGQGRAQHF
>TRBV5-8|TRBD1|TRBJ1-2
CASSSGTGTANYGYTF
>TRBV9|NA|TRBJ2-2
CASSPESHTGELFF
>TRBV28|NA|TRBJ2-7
CASIKEDSSYEQYF
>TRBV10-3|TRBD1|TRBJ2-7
CAISEGQGLYDF
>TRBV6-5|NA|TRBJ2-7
CASSYSFFELGEQYF
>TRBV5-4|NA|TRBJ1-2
CASSLVGGGDYGYTF
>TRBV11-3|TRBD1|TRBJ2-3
CASSLGTGVTDTQYF
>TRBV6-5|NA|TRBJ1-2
CASSYSMGGRSGYTF
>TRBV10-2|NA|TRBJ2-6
CASSENSPGAGANVLTF
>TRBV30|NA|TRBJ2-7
CALSPGYEQYF
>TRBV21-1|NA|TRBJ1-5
CASSKGRDSDSNQPQHF
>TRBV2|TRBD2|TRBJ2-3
CASSSPGLAVSNTQYF
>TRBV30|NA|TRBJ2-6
CAWSAGANVLTF
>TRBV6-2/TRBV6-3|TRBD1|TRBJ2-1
CASSSLLGQGDNEQFF
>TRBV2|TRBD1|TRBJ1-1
CASRRLTGGTEAFF
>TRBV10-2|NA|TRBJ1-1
CASSPGNTEAFF
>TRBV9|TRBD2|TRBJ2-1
CASSVAPSGRGSSYNEQFF